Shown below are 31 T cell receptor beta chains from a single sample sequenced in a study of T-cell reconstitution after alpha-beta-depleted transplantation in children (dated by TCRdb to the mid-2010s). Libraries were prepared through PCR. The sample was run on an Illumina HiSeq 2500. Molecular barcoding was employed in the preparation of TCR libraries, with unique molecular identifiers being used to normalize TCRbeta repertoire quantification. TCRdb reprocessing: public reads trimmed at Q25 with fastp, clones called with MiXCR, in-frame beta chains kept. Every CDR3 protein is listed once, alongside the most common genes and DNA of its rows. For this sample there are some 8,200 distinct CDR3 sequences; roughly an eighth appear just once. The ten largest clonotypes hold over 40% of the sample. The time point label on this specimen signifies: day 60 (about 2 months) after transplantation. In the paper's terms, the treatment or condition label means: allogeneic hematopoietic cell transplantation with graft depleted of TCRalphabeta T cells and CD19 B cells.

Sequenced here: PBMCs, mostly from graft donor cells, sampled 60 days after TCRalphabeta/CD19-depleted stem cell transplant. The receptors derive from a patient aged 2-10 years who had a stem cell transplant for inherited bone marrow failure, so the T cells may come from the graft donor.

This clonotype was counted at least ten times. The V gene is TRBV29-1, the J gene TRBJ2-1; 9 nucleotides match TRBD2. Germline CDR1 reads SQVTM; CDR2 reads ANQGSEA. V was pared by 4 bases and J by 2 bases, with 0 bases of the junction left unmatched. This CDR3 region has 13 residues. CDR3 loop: CSVGGRAYNEQFF. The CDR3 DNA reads TGCAGCGTTGGCGGGAGGGCCTACAATGAGCAGTTCTTC.

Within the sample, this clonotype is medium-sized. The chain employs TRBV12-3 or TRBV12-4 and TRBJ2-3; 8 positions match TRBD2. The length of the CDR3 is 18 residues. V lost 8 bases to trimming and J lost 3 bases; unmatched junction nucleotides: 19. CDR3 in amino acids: CASGRSYGTGGPTDTQYF. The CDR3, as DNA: TGTGCCAGCGGAAGATCCTACGGGACGGGAGGGCCGACAGATACGCAGTATTTT.

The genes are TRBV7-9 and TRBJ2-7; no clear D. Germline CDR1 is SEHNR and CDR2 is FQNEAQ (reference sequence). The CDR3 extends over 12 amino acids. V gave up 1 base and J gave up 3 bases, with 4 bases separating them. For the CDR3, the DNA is TGTGCCAGCAGCTTAGGGTTCTACGAGCAGTACTTC. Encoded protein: CASSLGFYEQYF. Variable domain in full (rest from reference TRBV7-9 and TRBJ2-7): DTGVSQNPRHKITKRGQNVTFRCDPISEHNRLYWYRQTLGQGPEFLTYFQNEAQLEKSRLLSDRFSAERPKGSFSTLEIQRTEQGDSAMYLCASSLGFYEQYFGPGTRLTVT.

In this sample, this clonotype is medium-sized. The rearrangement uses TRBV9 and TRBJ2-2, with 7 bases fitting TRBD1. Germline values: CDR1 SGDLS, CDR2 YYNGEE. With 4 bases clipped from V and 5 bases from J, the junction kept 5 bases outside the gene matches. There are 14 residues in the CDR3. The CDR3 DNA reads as TGTGCCAGCAGCCCCCGGACAGGTACCGGGGAGCTGTTTTTT. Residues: CASSPRTGTGELFF.

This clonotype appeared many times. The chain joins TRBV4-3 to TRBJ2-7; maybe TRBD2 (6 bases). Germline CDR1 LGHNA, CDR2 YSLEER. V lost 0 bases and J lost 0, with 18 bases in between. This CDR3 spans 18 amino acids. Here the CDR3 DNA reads TGCGCCAGCAGCCAAGAATGGGACTCTCTTGTTCCCTCCTACGAGCAGTACTTC. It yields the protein CASSQEWDSLVPSYEQYF.

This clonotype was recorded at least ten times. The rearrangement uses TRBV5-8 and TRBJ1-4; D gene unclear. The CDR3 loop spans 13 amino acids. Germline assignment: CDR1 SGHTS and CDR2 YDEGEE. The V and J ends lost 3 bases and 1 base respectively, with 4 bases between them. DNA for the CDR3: TGTGCCAGCAGCTGGGGAACTAATGAAAAACTGTTTTTT. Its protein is CASSWGTNEKLFF.

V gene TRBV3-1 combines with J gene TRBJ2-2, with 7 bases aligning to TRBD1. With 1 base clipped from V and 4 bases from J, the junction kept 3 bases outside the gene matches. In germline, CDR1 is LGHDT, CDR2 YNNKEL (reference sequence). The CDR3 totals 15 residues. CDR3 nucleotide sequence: TGTGCCAGCAGCCAAGGATACAGGGGCACCGGGGAGCTGTTTTTT. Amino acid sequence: CASSQGYRGTGELFF.

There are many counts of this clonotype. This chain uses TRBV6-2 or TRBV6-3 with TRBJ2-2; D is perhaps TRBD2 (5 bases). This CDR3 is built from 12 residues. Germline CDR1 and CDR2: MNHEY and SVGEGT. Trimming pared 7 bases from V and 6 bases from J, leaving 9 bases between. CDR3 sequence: CASNRRPGELFF. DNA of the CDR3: TGTGCCAGCAACCGGAGGCCCGGGGAGCTGTTTTTT.

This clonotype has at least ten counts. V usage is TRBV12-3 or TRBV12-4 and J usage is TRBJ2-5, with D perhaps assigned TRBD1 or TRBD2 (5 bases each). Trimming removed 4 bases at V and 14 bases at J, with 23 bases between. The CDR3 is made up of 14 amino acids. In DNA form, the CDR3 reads TGTGCCAGCAGTTCCTCCTGGGGGTCCCACGGGCGTTACTTC. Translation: CASSSSWGSHGRYF.

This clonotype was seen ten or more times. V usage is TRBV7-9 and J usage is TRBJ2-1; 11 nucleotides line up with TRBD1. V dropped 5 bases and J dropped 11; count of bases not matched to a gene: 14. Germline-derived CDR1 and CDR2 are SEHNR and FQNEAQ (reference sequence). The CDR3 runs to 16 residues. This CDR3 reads CASSPLGGQGASKQFF. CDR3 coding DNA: TGTGCCAGCAGCCCCTTGGGTGGACAGGGGGCTTCTAAGCAGTTCTTC.

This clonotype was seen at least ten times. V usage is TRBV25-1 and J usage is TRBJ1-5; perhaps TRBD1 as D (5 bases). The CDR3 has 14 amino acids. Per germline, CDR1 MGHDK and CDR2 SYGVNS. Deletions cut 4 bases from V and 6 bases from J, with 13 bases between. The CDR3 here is CASSGAGQGQPQHF. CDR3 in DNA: TGTGCCAGCAGTGGAGCAGGGCAAGGTCAGCCCCAGCATTTT.

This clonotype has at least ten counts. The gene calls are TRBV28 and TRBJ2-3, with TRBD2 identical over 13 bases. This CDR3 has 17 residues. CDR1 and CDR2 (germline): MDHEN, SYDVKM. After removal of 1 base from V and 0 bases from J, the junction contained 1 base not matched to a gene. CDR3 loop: CASSLSGLAGSTDTQYF. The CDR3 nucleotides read TGTGCCAGCAGTTTATCGGGACTAGCGGGGAGCACAGATACGCAGTATTTT.

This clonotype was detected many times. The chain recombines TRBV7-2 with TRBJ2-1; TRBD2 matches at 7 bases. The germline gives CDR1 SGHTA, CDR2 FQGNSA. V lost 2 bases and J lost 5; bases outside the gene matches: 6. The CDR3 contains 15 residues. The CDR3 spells CASSLSPSGHNEQFF. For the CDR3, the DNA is TGTGCCAGCAGCTTATCCCCTAGCGGCCACAATGAGCAGTTCTTC.

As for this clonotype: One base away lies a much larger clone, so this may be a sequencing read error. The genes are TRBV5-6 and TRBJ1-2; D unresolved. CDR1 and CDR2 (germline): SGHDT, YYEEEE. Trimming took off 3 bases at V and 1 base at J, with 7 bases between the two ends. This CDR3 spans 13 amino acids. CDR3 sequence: CASSSGLNYGYTF. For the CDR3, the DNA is TGTGCCAGCAGCTCCGGCCTTAACTATGGCTACACCTTC.

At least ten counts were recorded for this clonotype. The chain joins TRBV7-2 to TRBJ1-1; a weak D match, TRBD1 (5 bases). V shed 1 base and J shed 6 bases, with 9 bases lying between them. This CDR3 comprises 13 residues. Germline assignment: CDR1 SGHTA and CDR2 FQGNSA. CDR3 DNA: TGTGCCAGCAGCTTAGATGGGGGGGCTGAAGCTTTCTTT. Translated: CASSLDGGAEAFF. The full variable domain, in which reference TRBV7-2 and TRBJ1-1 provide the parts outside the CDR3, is GAGVSQSPSNKVTEKGKDVELRCDPISGHTALYWYRQSLGQGLEFLIYFQGNSAPDKSGLPSDRFSAERTGGSVSTLTIQRTQQEDSAVYLCASSLDGGAEAFFGQGTRLTVV.

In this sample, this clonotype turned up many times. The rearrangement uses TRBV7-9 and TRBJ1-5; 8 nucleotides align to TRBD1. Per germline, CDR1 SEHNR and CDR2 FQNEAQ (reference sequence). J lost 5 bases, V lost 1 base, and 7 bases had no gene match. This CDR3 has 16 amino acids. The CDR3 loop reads CASSLGTGKVYQPQHF. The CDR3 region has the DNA TGTGCCAGCAGCTTAGGGACAGGGAAGGTTTATCAGCCCCAGCATTTT.

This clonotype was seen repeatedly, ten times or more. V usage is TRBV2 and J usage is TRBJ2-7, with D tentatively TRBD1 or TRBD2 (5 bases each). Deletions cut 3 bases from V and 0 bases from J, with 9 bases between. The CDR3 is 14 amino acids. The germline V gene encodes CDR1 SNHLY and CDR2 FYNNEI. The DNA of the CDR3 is TGTGCCAGCAGTGACCCAGGGAGCTCCTACGAGCAGTACTTC. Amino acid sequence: CASSDPGSSYEQYF.

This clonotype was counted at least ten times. The CDR3 here is CSSPGQGGTNEQFF. The CDR3 region has the DNA TGCAGCTCGCCGGGACAGGGAGGTACCAATGAGCAGTTCTTC. The chain has TRBV20-1 and TRBJ2-1; 9 positions agree with TRBD1. The CDR3 spans 14 residues. Germline CDR1 reads DFQATT; CDR2 reads SNEGSKA (reference sequence).

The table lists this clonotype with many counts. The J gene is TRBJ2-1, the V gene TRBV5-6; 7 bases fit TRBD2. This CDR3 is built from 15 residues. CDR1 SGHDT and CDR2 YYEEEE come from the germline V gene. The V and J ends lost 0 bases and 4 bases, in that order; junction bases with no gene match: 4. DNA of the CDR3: TGTGCCAGCAGCTTGGGCGGGAGCGGGTACAATGAGCAGTTCTTC. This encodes CASSLGGSGYNEQFF.

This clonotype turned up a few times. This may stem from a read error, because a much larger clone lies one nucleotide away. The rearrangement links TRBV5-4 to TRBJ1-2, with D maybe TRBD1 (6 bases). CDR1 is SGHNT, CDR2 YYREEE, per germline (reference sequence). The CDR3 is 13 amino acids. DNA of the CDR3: TGTGCCAGCGGCTTGGGGGCCCTCTATGGCTACACCTTC. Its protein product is CASGLGALYGYTF.

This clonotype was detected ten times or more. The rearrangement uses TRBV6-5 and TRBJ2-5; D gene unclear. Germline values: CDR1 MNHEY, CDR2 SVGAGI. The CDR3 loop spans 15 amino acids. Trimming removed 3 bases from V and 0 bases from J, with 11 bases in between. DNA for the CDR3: TGTGCCAGCAGTTATTATTGGACGAACCAAGAGACCCAGTACTTC. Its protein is CASSYYWTNQETQYF.

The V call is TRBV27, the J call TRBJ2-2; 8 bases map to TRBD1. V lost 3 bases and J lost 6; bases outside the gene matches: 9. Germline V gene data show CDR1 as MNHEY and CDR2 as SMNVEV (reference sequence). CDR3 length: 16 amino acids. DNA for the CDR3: TGTGCCAGCAGTTTTTCGGGACAGGTCTTTCCCGGGGAGCTGTTTTTT. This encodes CASSFSGQVFPGELFF.

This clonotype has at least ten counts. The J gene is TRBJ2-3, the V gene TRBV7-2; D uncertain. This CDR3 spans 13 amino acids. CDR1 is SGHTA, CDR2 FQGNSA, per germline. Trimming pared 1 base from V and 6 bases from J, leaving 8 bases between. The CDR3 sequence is CASSLEALDTQYF. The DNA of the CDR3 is TGTGCCAGCAGCTTAGAGGCTTTGGATACGCAGTATTTT.

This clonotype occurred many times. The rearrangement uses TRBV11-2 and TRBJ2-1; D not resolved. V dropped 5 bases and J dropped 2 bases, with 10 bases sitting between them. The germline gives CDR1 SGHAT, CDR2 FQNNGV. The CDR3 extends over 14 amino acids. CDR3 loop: CASSPELAYNEQFF. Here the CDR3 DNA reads TGTGCCAGCAGCCCGGAGCTAGCCTACAATGAGCAGTTCTTC.

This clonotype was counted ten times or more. CDR3: CASSAGAYEQYF. In nucleotides, the CDR3 is TGTGCCAGCAGTGCGGGAGCCTACGAGCAGTACTTC. J is TRBJ2-7 and V is TRBV2; possibly TRBD2 for D (6 bases). V lost 4 bases and J lost 2, with 6 bases in between. The CDR3 contains 12 residues. Looked up from germline, CDR1 is SNHLY and CDR2 is FYNNEI.

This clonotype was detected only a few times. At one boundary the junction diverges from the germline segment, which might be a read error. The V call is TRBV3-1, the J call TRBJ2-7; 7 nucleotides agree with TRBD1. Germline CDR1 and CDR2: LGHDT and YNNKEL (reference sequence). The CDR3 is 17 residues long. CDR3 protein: CASCQANRGRLSYEQYF. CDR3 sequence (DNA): TGTGCCAGCTGCCAAGCAAATAGGGGGCGATTATCCTACGAGCAGTACTTC.

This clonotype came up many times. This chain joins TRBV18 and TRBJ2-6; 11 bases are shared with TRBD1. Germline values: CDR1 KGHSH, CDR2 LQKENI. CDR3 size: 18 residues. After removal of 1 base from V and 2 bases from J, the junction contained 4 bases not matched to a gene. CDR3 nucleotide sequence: TGTGCCAGCTCACCACGACCGGGACAGGGGGCTGGGGCCAACGTCCTGACTTTC. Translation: CASSPRPGQGAGANVLTF.

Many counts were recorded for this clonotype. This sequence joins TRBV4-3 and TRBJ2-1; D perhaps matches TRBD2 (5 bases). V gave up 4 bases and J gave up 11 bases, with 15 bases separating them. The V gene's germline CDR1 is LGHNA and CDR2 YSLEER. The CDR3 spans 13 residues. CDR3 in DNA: TGCGCCAGCAGCCCCGCCCGAGGGAGAAAGCAGTTCTTC. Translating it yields CASSPARGRKQFF.

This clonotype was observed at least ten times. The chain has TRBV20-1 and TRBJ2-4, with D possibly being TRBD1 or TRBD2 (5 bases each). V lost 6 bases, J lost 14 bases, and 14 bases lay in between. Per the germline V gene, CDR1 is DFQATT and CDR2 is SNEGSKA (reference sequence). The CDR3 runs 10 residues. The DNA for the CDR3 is TGCAGTGCGTACCGGGACGGGGAGTACTTC. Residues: CSAYRDGEYF.

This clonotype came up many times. CDR3 coding DNA: TGTGCCAGTTCCTTTTTACAGGCGGGCCTGAACACTGAAGCTTTCTTT. This sequence encodes CASSFLQAGLNTEAFF. The V gene is TRBV18, the J gene TRBJ1-1; perhaps TRBD1 as D (5 bases). V lost 9 bases and J 0 bases, leaving 20 bases between the germline ends. The CDR3 sequence is 16 residues long. CDR1 is KGHSH and CDR2 is LQKENI in the germline V gene.

CDR3 loop: CASNTRVLGPPQHF. The CDR3 DNA is TGTGCCAGCAATACAAGGGTACTGGGGCCCCCCCAGCATTTT. The chain recombines TRBV28 with TRBJ1-5; D is possibly TRBD1 (5 bases). Per the germline V gene, CDR1 is MDHEN and CDR2 is SYDVKM. The CDR3 length is 14 residues. Deletions cut 7 bases from V and 10 bases from J, with 20 bases between.